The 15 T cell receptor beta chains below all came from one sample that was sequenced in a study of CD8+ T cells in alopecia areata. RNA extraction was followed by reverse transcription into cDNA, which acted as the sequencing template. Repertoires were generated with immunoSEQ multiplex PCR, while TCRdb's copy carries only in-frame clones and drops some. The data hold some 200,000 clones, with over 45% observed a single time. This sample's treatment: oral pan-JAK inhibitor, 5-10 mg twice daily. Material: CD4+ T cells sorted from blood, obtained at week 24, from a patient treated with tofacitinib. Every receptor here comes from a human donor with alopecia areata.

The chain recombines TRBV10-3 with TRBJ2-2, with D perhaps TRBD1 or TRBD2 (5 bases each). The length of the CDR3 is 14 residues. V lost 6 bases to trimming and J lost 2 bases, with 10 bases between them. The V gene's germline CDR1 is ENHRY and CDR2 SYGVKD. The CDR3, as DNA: TGTGCCATCAGCGGGACGGGAAACACCGGGGAGCTGTTTTTT. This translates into CAISGTGNTGELFF.

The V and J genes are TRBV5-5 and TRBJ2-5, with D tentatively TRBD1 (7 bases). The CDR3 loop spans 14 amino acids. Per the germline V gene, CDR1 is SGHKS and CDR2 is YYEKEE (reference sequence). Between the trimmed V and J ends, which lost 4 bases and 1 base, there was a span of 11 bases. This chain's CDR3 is CASSPGDSQETQYF. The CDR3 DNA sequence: TGTGCCAGCAGCCCGGGGGACAGCCAAGAGACCCAGTACTTC.

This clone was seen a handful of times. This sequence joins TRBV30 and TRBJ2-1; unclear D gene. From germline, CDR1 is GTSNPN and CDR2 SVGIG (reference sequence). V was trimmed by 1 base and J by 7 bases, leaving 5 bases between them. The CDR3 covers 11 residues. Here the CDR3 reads CAWSGSNEQFF. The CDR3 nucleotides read TGTGCCTGGAGTGGGTCTAATGAGCAGTTCTTC. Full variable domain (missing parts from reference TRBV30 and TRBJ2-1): SQTIHQWPATLVQPVGSPLSLECTVEGTSNPNLYWYRQAAGRGLQLLFYSVGIGQISSEVPQNLSASRPQDRQFILSSKKLLLSDSGFYLCAWSGSNEQFFGPGTRLTVL.

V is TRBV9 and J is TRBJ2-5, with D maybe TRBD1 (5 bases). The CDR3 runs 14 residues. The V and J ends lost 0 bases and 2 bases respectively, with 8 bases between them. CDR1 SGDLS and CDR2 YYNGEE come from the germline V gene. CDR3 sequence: CASSVVDRQETQYF. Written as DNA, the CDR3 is TGTGCCAGCAGCGTAGTCGACAGACAAGAGACCCAGTACTTC.

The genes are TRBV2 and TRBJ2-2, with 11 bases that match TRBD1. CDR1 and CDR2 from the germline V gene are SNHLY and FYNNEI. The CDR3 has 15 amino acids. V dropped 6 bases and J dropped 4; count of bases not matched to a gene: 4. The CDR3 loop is CASRTGTGGTGELFF. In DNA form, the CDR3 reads TGTGCCAGCAGGACCGGGACAGGGGGCACCGGGGAGCTGTTTTTT.

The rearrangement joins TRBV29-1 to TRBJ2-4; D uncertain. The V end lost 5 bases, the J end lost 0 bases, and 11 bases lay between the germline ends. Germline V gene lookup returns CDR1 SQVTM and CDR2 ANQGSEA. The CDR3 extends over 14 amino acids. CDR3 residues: CSVREVLAKNIQYF. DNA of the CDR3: TGCAGCGTTCGAGAAGTCCTAGCCAAAAACATTCAGTACTTC.

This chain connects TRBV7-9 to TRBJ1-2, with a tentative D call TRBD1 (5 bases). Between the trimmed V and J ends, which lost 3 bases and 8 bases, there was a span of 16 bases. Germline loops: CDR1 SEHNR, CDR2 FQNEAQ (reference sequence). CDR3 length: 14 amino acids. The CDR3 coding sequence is TGTGCCAGCAGCTTGGTGGGAGGGGTGGACGGCTACACCTTC. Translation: CASSLVGGVDGYTF.

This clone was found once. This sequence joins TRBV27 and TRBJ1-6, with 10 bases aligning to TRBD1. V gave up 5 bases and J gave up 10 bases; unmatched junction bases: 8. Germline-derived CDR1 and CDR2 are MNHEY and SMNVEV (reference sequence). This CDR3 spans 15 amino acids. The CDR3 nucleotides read TGTGCCAGCAGTCTGTCGACAGGGGGCCGGTCACCCCTCCACTTT. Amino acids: CASSLSTGGRSPLHF.

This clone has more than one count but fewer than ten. CDR3 coding DNA: TGCAGCGCCGTTAGCGGGGGGTCGGAGACCCAGTACTTC. Its protein is CSAVSGGSETQYF. This sequence joins TRBV29-1 and TRBJ2-5, with 10 bases identical to TRBD2. CDR3 length: 13 residues. Germline V gene lookup returns CDR1 SQVTM and CDR2 ANQGSEA. Trimming at V came to 7 bases and at J to 5 bases, leaving 7 bases not matched to a gene.

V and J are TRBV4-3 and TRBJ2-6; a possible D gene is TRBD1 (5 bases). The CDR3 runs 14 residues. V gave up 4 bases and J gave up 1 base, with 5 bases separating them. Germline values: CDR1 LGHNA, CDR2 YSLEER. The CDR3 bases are TGCGCCAGCAGCCGACAGTCTGGGGCCAACGTCCTGACTTTC. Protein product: CASSRQSGANVLTF.

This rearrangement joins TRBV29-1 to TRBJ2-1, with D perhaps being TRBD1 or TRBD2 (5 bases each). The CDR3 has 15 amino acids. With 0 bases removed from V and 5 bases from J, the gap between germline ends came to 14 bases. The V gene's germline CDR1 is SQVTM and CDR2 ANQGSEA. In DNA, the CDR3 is TGCAGCGTTGAAGATTTCGGGACCGCCAACAATGAGCAGTTCTTC. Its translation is CSVEDFGTANNEQFF.

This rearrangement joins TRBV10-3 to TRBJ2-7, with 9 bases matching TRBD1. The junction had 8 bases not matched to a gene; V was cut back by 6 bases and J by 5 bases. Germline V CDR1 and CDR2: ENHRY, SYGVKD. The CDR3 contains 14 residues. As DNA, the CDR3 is TGTGCCATCAGGGAATCGACAGGGGGGAACGAGCAGTACTTC. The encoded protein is CAIRESTGGNEQYF.

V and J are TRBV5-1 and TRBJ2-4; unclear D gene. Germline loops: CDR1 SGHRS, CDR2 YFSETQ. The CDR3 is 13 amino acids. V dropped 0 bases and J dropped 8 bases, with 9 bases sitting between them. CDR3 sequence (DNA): TGCGCCAGCAGCTTGGGAGGCTATGACATTCAGTACTTC. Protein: CASSLGGYDIQYF. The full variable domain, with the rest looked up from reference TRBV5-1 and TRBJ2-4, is KAGVTQTPRYLIKTRGQQVTLSCSPISGHRSVSWYQQTPGQGLQFLFEYFSETQRNKGNFPGRFSGRQFSNSRSEMNVSTLELGDSALYLCASSLGGYDIQYFGAGTRLSVL.

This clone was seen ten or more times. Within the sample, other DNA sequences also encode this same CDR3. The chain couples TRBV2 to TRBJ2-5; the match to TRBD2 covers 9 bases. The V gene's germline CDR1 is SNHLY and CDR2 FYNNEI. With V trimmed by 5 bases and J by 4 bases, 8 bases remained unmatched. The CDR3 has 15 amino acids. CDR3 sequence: CASSPLAGRGETQYF. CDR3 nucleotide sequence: TGTGCCAGCAGTCCCCTAGCGGGAAGGGGAGAGACCCAGTACTTC.

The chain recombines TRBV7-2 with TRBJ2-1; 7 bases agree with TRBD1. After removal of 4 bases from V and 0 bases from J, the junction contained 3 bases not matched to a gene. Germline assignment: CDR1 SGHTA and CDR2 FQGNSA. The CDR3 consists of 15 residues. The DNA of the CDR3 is TGTGCCAGCAGCTCGGGACAGATCTCCTACAATGAGCAGTTCTTC. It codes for CASSSGQISYNEQFF.